Detailed here is one T cell receptor beta chain. Its antigen is undetermined. Amplification used 60 Vbeta primers and 13 Jbeta primers. Measured with immunoSEQ multiplex PCR; TCRdb has only the in-frame clones, and not every one. The repertoire includes around 99,000 clones, about 84% of them detected once, and approximately 2% sits in the top ten. This sample was taken from a study of cytomegalovirus exposure and HLA in healthy donors. Findings and limits, study-wide: Most subjects had HLA-A and HLA-B alleles reportedly predicted accurately by TCR beta sequences. The study flagged roughly 150 TCR beta chains as cytomegalovirus-associated. Later, TCR association rates were found to vary by HLA locus, highest for DRB1 and lowest for HLA-C.

The sample comprised PBMCs. This clonotype originated in a man aged 25-45 years in good health and CMV-seronegative.

CDR3 sequence: CSVGGSSYEQYF. DNA for the CDR3: TGCAGCGTTGGAGGGAGCTCCTACGAGCAGTACTTC. The chain joins TRBV29-1 to TRBJ2-7, with D tentatively TRBD2 (5 bases). There are 12 residues in the CDR3. The V and J ends lost 4 bases and 0 bases respectively, with 7 bases between them. Germline CDR1 is SQVTM and CDR2 is ANQGSEA.